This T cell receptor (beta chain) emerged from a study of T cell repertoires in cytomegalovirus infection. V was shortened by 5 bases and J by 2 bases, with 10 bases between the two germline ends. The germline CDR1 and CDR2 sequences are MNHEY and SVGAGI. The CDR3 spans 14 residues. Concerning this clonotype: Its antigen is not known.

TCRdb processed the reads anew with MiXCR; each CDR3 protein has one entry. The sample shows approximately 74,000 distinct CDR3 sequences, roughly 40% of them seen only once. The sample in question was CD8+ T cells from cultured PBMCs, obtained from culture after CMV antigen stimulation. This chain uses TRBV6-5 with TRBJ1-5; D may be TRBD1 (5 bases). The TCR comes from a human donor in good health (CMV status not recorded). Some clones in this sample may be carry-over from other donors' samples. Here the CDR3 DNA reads TGTGCCAGCAGTGACGCGGGGGGCAATCAGCCCCAGCATTTT. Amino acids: CASSDAGGNQPQHF.